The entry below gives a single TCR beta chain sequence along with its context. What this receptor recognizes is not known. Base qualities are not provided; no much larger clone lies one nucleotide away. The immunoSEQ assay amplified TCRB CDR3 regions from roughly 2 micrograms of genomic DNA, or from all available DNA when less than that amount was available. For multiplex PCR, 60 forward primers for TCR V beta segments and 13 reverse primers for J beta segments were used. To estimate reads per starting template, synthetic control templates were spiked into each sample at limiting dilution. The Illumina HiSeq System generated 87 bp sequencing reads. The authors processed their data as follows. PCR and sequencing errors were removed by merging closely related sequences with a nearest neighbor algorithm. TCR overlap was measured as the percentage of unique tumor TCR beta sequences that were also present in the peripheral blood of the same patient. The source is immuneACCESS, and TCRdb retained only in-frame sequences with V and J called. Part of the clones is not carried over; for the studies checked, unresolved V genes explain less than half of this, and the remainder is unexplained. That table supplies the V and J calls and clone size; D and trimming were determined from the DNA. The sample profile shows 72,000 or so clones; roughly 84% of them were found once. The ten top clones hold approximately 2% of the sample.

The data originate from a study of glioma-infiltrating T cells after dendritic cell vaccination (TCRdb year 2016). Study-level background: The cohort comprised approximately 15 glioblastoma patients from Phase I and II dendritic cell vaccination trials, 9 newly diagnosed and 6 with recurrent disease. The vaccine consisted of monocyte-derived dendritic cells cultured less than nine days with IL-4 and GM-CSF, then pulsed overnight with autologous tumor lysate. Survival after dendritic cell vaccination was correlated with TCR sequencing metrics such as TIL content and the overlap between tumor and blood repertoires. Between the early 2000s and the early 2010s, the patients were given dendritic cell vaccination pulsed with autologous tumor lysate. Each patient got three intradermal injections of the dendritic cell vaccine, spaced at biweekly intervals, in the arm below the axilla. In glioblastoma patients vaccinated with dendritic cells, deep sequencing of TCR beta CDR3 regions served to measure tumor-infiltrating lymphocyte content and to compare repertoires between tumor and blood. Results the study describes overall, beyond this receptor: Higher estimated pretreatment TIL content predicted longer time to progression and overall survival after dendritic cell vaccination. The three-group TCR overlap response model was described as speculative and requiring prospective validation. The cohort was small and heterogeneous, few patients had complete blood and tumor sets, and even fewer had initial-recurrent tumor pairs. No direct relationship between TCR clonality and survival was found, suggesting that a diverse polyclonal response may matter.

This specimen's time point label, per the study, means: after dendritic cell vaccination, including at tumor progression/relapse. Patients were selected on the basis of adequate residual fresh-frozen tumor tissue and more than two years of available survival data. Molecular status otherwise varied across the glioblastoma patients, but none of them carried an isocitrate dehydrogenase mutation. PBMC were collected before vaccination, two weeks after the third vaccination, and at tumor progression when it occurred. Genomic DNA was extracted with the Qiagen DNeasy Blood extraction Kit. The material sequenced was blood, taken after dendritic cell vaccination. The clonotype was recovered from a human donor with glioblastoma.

Here the CDR3 is given as CASSQEELAGGWEQFF. The nucleotide sequence is TGCGCCAGCAGCCAAGAGGAACTAGCGGGGGGGTGGGAGCAGTTCTTC. The chain links TRBV4-1 with TRBJ2-1, with 13 bases aligning to TRBD2. Including the terminal cysteine and phenylalanine, the CDR3 comprises 16 residues. Just the 48-base CDR3 DNA is kept, in frame starting at base 1. Trimming takes 0 bases off V and 10 bases off J; junction bases not matched to a gene: 6. The germline V gene sets CDR1 to MGHRA and CDR2 to YSYEKL.